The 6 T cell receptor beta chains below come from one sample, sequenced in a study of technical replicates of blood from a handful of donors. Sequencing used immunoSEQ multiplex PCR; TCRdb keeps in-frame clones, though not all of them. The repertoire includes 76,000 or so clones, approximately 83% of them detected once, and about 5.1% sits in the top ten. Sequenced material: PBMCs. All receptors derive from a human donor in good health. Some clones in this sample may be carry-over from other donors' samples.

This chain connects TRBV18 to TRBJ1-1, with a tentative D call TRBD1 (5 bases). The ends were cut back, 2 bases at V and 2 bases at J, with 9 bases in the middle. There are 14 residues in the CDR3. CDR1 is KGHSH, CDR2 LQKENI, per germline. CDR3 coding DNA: TGTGCCAGCTCACCATTCAGGGATAACACTGAAGCTTTCTTT. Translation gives CASSPFRDNTEAFF.

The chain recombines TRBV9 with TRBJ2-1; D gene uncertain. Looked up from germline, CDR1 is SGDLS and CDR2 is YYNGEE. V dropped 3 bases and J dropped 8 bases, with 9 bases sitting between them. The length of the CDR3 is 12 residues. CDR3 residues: CASSAVRDEQFF. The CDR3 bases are TGTGCCAGCAGCGCGGTTCGCGATGAGCAGTTCTTC.

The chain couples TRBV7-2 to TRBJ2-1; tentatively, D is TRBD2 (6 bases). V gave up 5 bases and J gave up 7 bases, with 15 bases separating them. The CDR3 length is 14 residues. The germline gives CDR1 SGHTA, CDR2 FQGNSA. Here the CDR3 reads CASSPGLRRNEQFF. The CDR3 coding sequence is TGTGCCAGCAGCCCGGGACTGAGGAGAAATGAGCAGTTCTTC. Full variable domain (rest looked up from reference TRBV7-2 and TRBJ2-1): GAGVSQSPSNKVTEKGKDVELRCDPISGHTALYWYRQSLGQGLEFLIYFQGNSAPDKSGLPSDRFSAERTGGSVSTLTIQRTQQEDSAVYLCASSPGLRRNEQFFGPGTRLTVL.

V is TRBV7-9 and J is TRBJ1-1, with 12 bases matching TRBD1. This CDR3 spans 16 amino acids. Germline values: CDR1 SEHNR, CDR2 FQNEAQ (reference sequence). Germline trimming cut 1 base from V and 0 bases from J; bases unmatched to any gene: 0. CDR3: CASSLGDRGLNTEAFF. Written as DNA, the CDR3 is TGTGCCAGCAGCTTAGGGGACAGGGGGCTGAACACTGAAGCTTTCTTT.

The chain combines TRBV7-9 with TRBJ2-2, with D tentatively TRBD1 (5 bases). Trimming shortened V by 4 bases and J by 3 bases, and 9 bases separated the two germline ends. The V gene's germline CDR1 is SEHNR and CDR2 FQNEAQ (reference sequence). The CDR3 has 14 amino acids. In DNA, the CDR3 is TGTGCCAGCAGCTCGGACACCCACACCGGGGAGCTGTTTTTT. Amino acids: CASSSDTHTGELFF. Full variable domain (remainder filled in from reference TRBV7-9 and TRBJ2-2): DTGVSQNPRHKITKRGQNVTFRCDPISEHNRLYWYRQTLGQGPEFLTYFQNEAQLEKSRLLSDRFSAERPKGSFSTLEIQRTEQGDSAMYLCASSSDTHTGELFFGEGSRLTVL.

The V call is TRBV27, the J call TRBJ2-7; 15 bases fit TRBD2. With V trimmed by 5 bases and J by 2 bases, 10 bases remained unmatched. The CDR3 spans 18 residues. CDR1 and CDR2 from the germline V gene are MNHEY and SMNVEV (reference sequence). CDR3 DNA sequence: TGTGCCAGCAGTCTCCGGGGACTAGCGGGAGGACCTCCCTACGAGCAGTACTTC. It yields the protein CASSLRGLAGGPPYEQYF.